The 3 T cell receptor beta chains presented below share a single source sample, sequenced in a study of beta chain features in type 1 diabetes. Study-wide results and limits: TCRB CDR3s were moderately but significantly shorter in Type 1 diabetes patients in all four CD4+ subsets.

For these receptors, no antigen is known. Reverse transcribing all isolated RNA meant expressed TCRB transcripts were sequenced. TCRdb's copy holds only in-frame clones and misses some; the assay was immunoSEQ multiplex PCR. The repertoire includes 300,000 to 350,000 clones, approximately 9.9% of them detected once, and more than 0.8% sits in the top ten. Sequencing was done on a sample of central memory CD4+ T cells from blood. The receptors originated from a man aged 25-45 years with type 1 diabetes.

This clone was counted between two and nine times. The gene calls are TRBV5-6 and TRBJ2-7; D gene ambiguous. The CDR3 runs to 16 residues. In germline, CDR1 is SGHDT, CDR2 YYEEEE. The V end was cut by 4 bases, the J end by 2 bases, with 19 bases between. CDR3 in DNA: TGTGCCAGCAGCCCCGATCGGAATACTAAGGCCTACGAGCAGTACTTC. This sequence encodes CASSPDRNTKAYEQYF.

This clone has a handful of counts. The DNA of the CDR3 is TGTGCCAGCGCGAGACTAGCGGGGCTCCACGAGCAGTACTTC. This codes for CASARLAGLHEQYF. The V call is TRBV27, the J call TRBJ2-7; 11 bases map to TRBD2. V lost 8 bases to trimming and J lost 5 bases; unmatched junction nucleotides: 8. The germline V gene has CDR1 MNHEY and CDR2 SMNVEV (reference sequence). The CDR3 consists of 14 residues.

This rearrangement joins TRBV6-5 to TRBJ2-5; D assignment may be TRBD1 or TRBD2 (5 bases each). The CDR3 extends over 14 amino acids. Germline V gene data show CDR1 as MNHEY and CDR2 as SVGAGI. V lost 0 bases and J 1 base, leaving 6 bases between the germline ends. CDR3 loop: CASSYSGAQETQYF. The CDR3 DNA reads TGTGCCAGCAGTTACTCCGGGGCCCAAGAGACCCAGTACTTC.